This TCR beta chain comes out of a study of cytomegalovirus exposure and HLA in healthy donors. The study, taken as a whole, reports: Cytomegalovirus-associated status was assigned to about 180 TCR beta chains. In a later analysis, productive TCRs from donors in an Asian-associated ancestry cluster reportedly carried fewer N-insertions than the cohort mean.

Trimming removed 7 bases at V and 3 bases at J, with 14 bases between. The CDR3 runs 14 residues. Germline values: CDR1 MNHEY, CDR2 SVGAGI. The donors comprised healthy bone marrow donors. The study sampled nominally healthy donors, though unrecorded immune exposures were likely. Comments on this clone: Its specificity is not known.

PCR involved 60 Vbeta and 13 Jbeta primers. Measured with immunoSEQ multiplex PCR; TCRdb has only the in-frame clones, and not every one. This table lists 150,000 or so clones. This receptor was obtained from a man aged 25-45 years in good health and CMV-seronegative. The specimen sequenced was PBMCs. The V and J genes are TRBV6-5 and TRBJ2-3; D is perhaps TRBD2 (6 bases). In DNA, the CDR3 is TGTGCCAGCACGAGGAGGGATGGAACAGATACGCAGTATTTT. Translating it yields CASTRRDGTDTQYF.